This is a list of T cell receptor beta chains from one sample in a study of blood T cells in healthy people across ages. From the 5' RACE reads, TCRdb called clonotypes with MiXCR, one entry per CDR3 protein. The repertoire holds about 1.7 million distinct CDR3 sequences, with under 30% as singletons. The sample taken for sequencing was blood. The receptor source for this set is a woman aged 25 to 39 in good health. The CDR3 runs from the conserved cysteine through the conserved F or W. Fields, in order: D gene, clone size, V gene, J gene, CDR3 DNA, CDR3 protein. The D gene is left open where the match is weak. Size values are once, few and many counts, or a class for expanded clones, and some rows have none.

D: TRBD2; size: NA; V: TRBV28; J: TRBJ2-3; DNA: TGTGCCAGCAGTTTATCCCGACTAGCGGGGGCCCGCCAGGATACGCAGTATTTT; CDR3: CASSLSRLAGARQDTQYF
D: TRBD2; size: NA; V: TRBV20-1; J: TRBJ2-1; DNA: TGCAGTGCTATAGCGGGGGCGACGAATGAGCAGTTCTTC; CDR3: CSAIAGATNEQFF
D: NA; size: NA; V: TRBV4-3; J: TRBJ2-7; DNA: TGCGCCAGCAGCCAAGATTGGGCCGGAGTCTCCGAGCAGTACTTC; CDR3: CASSQDWAGVSEQYF
D: TRBD2; size: many; V: TRBV15; J: TRBJ2-1; DNA: TGTGCCACCAGCAGAGATCTAGCGGGGAGGGGTGAGCAGTTCTTC; CDR3: CATSRDLAGRGEQFF
D: NA; size: NA; V: TRBV12-3/TRBV12-4; J: TRBJ2-1; DNA: TGTGCCAGCACAGGGATAGGGGAGTCGAGCTACTACAATGAGCAGTTCTTC; CDR3: CASTGIGESSYYNEQFF
D: TRBD1; size: few; V: TRBV6-5; J: TRBJ2-3; DNA: TGTGCCACCAAGATATGGACAGGGCCAGATACGCAGTATTTT; CDR3: CATKIWTGPDTQYF
D: NA; size: few; V: TRBV3-1; J: TRBJ2-7; DNA: TGTGCCAGCAGCCACACTGTAAGAGACTACGAGCAGTACTTC; CDR3: CASSHTVRDYEQYF
D: NA; size: many; V: TRBV5-5; J: TRBJ2-2; DNA: TGTGCCAGCAGCTTGCGGTTCAACACCGGGGAGCTGTTTTTT; CDR3: CASSLRFNTGELFF
D: NA; size: NA; V: TRBV10-3; J: TRBJ2-4; DNA: TGTGCCATCAGTACGACTAGAATCGAACAGTACTTC; CDR3: CAISTTRIEQYF
D: TRBD2; size: NA; V: TRBV20-1; J: TRBJ2-7; DNA: TGCAGTGCTCGACTAGCGGGTCGCGCAGATTACGAGCAGTACTTC; CDR3: CSARLAGRADYEQYF
D: NA; size: NA; V: TRBV10-3; J: TRBJ2-1; DNA: TGTGCCATCATGTCCCCGGAAAGAGATGAGCAGTTCTTC; CDR3: CAIMSPERDEQFF
D: NA; size: few; V: TRBV10-3; J: TRBJ2-5; DNA: TGTGCCATCAGTAAAGTCCCCCAAGAGACCCAGTACTTC; CDR3: CAISKVPQETQYF
D: TRBD1; size: few; V: TRBV5-1; J: TRBJ1-2; DNA: TGCGCCAGCAGCTTTGGGACAGGGGACGATGGCTACACCTTC; CDR3: CASSFGTGDDGYTF
D: TRBD1; size: few; V: TRBV12-3/TRBV12-4; J: TRBJ1-2; DNA: TGTGCCAGCTGTTGTGTCCAGGGGGCCAACCATGGCTACACCTTC; CDR3: CASCCVQGANHGYTF
D: TRBD1; size: NA; V: TRBV5-1; J: TRBJ2-1; DNA: TGCGCCAGCAGCGCGGACAGGGGGTTGAGCTCCTACAATGAGCAGTTCTTC; CDR3: CASSADRGLSSYNEQFF
D: NA; size: NA; V: TRBV7-2; J: TRBJ2-1; DNA: TGTGCCAGCAGCTTCCAACAGGCCACCTACAATGAGCAGTTCTTC; CDR3: CASSFQQATYNEQFF
D: NA; size: NA; V: TRBV5-6; J: TRBJ2-1; DNA: TGTGCCAGCAGCTCGAAAGTAAGGGAGCAGTTCTTC; CDR3: CASSSKVREQFF